This passage covers 10 T cell receptor beta chains from one sample sequenced in a study of early T cells in non-severe SARS-CoV-2 infection. Via MiXCR, TCRdb re-called the 5' RACE reads, giving one row per CDR3 protein. Here the sample spans about 76,000 distinct CDR3 sequences, 10% to 12% being singletons. Sequenced sample: whole blood. Receptors were obtained from an adult who was a healthcare worker with PCR-confirmed SARS-CoV-2 infection or an uninfected control (not recorded which).

Ten or more counts support this clonotype. The DNA for the CDR3 is TGTGCCAGCACCCTAAGGGGGGGGCAGGGGAATGAGCAGTTCTTC. This codes for CASTLRGGQGNEQFF. The V gene is TRBV2, the J gene TRBJ2-1; weak D call: TRBD2 (7 bases). Germline-derived CDR1 and CDR2 are SNHLY and FYNNEI. The CDR3 spans 15 residues. V lost 7 bases and J lost 7, with 20 bases in between.

In this sample, this clonotype turned up a few times. CDR3 amino acids: CSAAPDREDTEAFF. The CDR3 DNA sequence: TGCAGTGCAGCCCCGGACAGGGAGGACACTGAAGCTTTCTTT. This chain connects TRBV20-1 to TRBJ1-1; 8 nucleotides align to TRBD1. CDR1 is DFQATT, CDR2 SNEGSKA, per germline (reference sequence). This CDR3 spans 14 amino acids. J gave up 3 bases and V 6 bases, and 9 bases lay outside the gene matches.

This clonotype has ten or more counts. The chain joins TRBV30 to TRBJ2-6; the D is unclear. Germline lookup yields CDR1 GTSNPN and CDR2 SVGIG (reference sequence). CDR3 length: 14 amino acids. With 6 bases removed from V and 5 bases from J, the gap between germline ends came to 14 bases. In nucleotides, the CDR3 is TGTGCCTGCCGACCCGGCACACGGGCCAACGTCCTGACTTTC. Translating it yields CACRPGTRANVLTF.

CDR3 region: CASSYSSGLAGGSYEQYF. CDR3 DNA: TGTGCCAGCAGTTACTCTTCAGGGCTAGCGGGGGGATCCTACGAGCAGTACTTC. The chain links TRBV6-6 to TRBJ2-7; TRBD2 matches at 11 bases. Germline V gene data show CDR1 as MNHNY and CDR2 as SVGAGI (reference sequence). The CDR3 spans 18 residues. V lost 0 bases, J lost 1 base, and 8 bases stayed unmatched.

This clonotype was found many times. The rearrangement links TRBV29-1 to TRBJ1-1, with 10 positions matching TRBD1. Germline-derived CDR1 and CDR2 are SQVTM and ANQGSEA. The CDR3 is 13 residues long. V was clipped by 8 bases and J by 4 bases; unmatched bases: 7. The CDR3 DNA reads TGCAGCACCAGGACAGGGGGGTTCACTGAAGCTTTCTTT. Amino acid sequence: CSTRTGGFTEAFF.

This clonotype was seen ten or more times. The genes are TRBV12-3 or TRBV12-4 and TRBJ2-7; 7 bases are a match to TRBD1. The CDR3 totals 13 residues. With V trimmed by 7 bases and J by 2 bases, 5 bases remained unmatched. The CDR3 DNA reads as TGTGCCAGCACCCGACAGGGAACCTACGAGCAGTACTTC. Translating it yields CASTRQGTYEQYF.

The V gene is TRBV7-2, the J gene TRBJ2-3; 8 bases are shared with TRBD1. The CDR3 length is 15 residues. The J segment lost 4 bases and the V segment lost 4 bases, leaving 7 bases of the junction unmatched. CDR1 is SGHTA and CDR2 is FQGNSA in the germline V gene. Here the CDR3 DNA reads TGTGCCAGCAGCTGGGGGACAGGCGGGGCAGATACGCAGTATTTT. This sequence encodes CASSWGTGGADTQYF.

The rearrangement joins TRBV7-6 to TRBJ2-3; TRBD2 agrees at 13 bases. V trimming: 5 bases; J trimming: 4 bases; junction bases outside the gene matches: 12. This CDR3 is built from 18 residues. Germline V gene data show CDR1 as SGHVS and CDR2 as FNYEAQ. The CDR3 DNA reads TGTGCCAGCAGCCCTGGACTAGCGGGGGCCCGAGGGGCAGATACGCAGTATTTT. Translating gives CASSPGLAGARGADTQYF.

This sequence joins TRBV20-1 and TRBJ1-5; D ambiguous. There are 20 residues in the CDR3. Germline CDR1 and CDR2: DFQATT and SNEGSKA (reference sequence). Trimming took off 1 base at V and 0 bases at J, with 25 bases between the two ends. This CDR3 is CSARVYKDYLGADSNQPQHF. CDR3 DNA: TGCAGTGCTAGAGTATATAAGGATTACCTGGGAGCGGATAGCAATCAGCCCCAGCATTTT.

This clonotype was detected ten times or more. The J gene is TRBJ2-5, the V gene TRBV3-1; D call uncertain. This CDR3 has 12 residues. CDR1 is LGHDT and CDR2 is YNNKEL in the germline V gene (reference sequence). V was shortened by 0 bases and J by 9 bases, with 8 bases between the two germline ends. In DNA, the CDR3 is TGTGCCAGCAGCCAAGAAGATCGGGCCCAGTACTTC. Translation: CASSQEDRAQYF.